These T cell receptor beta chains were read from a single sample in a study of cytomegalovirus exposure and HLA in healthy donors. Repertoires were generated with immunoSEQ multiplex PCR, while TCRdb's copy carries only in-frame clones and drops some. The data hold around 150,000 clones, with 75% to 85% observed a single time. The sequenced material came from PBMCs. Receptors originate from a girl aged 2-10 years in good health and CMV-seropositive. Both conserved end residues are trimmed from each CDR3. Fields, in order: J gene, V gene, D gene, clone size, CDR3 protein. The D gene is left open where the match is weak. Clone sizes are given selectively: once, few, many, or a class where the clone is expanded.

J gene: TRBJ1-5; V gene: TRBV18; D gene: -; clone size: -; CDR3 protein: ASSPGYGVRNQPQH
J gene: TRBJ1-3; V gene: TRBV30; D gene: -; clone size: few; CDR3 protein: AWSVHPGGAKGNTIY
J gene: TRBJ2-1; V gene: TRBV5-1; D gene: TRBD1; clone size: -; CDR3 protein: ASSRGQGAGNEQF
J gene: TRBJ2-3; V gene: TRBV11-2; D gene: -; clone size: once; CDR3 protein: ASSLMRGFGTDTQY
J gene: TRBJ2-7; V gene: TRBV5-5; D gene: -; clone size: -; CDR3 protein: ASSLLVEQY
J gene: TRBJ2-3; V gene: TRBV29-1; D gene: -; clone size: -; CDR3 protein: SVEGTPSTDTQY
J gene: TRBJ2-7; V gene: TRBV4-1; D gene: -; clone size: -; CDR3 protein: ASSQDHRGAGLQY
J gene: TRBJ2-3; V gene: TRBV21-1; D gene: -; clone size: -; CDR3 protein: ASSNRGRGSADTQY
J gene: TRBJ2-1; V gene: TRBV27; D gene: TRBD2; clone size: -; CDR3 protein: ASSLSGRIREREVHNEQF
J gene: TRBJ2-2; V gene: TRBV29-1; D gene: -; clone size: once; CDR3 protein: SVVEGPGELF
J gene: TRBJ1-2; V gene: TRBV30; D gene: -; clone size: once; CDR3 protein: AWSVPGGVGGYT
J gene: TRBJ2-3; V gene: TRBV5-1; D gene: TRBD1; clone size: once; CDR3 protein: ASSLAQGGTDTQY
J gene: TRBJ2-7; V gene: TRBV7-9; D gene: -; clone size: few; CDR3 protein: ASSLDGSYEQY
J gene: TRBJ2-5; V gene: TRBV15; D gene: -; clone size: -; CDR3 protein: ATSNVIGGEEETQY
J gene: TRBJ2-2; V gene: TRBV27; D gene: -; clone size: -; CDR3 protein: ASSFAGPGELF
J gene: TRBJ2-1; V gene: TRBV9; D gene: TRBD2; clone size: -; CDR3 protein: ASSVSGRHDEQF
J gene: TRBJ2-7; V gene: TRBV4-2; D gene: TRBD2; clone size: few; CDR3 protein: ASSQSTGGASGSTYEQY
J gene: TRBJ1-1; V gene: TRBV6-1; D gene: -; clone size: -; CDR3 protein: ASSELPGSGGARGSAF
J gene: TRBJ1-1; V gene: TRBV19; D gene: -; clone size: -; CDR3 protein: ASSMAQGRTEAF
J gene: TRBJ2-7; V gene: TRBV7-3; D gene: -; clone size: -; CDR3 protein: ASSSTSSYEQY
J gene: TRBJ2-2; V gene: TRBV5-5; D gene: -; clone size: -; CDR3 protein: ASSPRGGESTGELF
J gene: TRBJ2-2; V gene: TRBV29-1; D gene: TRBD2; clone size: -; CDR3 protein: SVNFGLAGGPYTGELF
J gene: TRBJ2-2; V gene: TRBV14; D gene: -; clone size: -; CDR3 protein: ASSLSRGRELF
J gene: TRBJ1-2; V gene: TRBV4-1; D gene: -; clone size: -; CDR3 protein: ASSQDPGTYGYT
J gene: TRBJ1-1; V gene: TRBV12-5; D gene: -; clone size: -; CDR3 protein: ASTGLTPEAF
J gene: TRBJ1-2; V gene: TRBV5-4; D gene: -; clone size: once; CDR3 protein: ASSPLGGANYGYT
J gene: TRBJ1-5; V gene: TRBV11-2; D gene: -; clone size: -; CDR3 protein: ASSPDSNSNQPQH
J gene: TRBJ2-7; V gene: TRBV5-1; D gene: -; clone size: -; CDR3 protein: ASSGAPGYEQY
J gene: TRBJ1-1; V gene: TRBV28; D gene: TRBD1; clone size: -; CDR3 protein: ASSLGDRYTEAF
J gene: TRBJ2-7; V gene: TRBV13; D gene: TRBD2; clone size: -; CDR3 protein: ASSAGGRSTYEQY
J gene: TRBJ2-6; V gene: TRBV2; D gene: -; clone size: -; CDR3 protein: ASSRGENLSGANVLT
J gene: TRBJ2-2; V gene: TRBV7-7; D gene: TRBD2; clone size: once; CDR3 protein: ASSLGLAGGPTNTGELF
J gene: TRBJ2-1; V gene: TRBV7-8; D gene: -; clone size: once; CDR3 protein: ASSSNRAEQF
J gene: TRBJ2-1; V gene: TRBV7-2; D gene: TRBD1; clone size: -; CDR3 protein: ASRDWTGQNEQF
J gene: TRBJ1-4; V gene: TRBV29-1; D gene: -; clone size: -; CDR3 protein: SVLTRTTNEKLF
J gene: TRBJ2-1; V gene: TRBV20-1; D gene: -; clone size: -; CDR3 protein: SARQDNEQF
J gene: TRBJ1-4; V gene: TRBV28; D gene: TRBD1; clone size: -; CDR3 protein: ASSGGQGEAEKLF
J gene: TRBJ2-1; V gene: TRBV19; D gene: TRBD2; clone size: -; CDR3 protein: ASSILAGKGNEQF
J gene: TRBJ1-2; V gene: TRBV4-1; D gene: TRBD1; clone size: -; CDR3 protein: ASSQDRVAYGYT
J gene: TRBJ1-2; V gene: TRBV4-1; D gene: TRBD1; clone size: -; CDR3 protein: ASSRLQGGVYGYT
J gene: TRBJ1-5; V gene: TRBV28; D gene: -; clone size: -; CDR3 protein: ASSFPGVYQPQH
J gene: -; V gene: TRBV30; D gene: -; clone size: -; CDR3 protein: AWQQGRGYEQY
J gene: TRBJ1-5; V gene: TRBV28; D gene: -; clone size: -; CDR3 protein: ASTASDRRNDVRH
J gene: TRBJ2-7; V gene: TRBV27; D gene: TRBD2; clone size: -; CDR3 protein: ASSFSREGYEQY
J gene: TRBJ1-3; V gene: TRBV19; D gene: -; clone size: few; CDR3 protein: ASSPGNTIY
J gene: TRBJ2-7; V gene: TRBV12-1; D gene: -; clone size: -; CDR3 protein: ASSPGAVAGELCEQY
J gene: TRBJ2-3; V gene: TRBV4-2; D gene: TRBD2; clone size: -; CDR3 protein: ASSQDRLPGLGPADTQY
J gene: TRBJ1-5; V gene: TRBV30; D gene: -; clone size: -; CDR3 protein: AWSQAGPYNSNQPQH
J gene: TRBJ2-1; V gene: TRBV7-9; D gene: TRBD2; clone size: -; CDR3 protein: ASSLELAGVNEQF
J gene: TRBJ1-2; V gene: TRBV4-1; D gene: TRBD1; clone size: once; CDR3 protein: ASSLRDSGGYT
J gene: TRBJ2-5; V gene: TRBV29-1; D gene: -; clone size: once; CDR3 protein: SVDKAPAQY
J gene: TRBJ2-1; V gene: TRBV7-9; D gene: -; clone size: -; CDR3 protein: ASSPLIGSSYNEQF
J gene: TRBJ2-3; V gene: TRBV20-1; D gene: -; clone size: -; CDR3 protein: SAPLTDTQY
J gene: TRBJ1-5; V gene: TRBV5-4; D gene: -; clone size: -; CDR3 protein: ASSLWSGSNQPQH
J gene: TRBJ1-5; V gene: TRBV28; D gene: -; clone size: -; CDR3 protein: ASRVRPVNQPQH
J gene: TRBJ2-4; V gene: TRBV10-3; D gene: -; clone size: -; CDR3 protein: AISERKAGEAKNIQY